Presented here are 26 T cell receptor beta chains from one specimen sequenced in a study of cytomegalovirus exposure and HLA in healthy donors. The PCR was carried out with 60 Vbeta primers and 13 Jbeta primers. Clones were read by immunoSEQ multiplex PCR, and TCRdb kept only the in-frame ones, dropping some. This table has roughly 200,000 clones, approximately 78% appearing once. The material sequenced was PBMCs. Receptors were obtained from a young woman in good health and CMV-seronegative.

The chain recombines TRBV27 with TRBJ1-4; tentative D call: TRBD1 (5 bases). The CDR3 totals 19 residues. V lost 0 bases, J lost 4 bases, and 21 bases lay in between. CDR1 is MNHEY, CDR2 SMNVEV, per germline (reference sequence). The CDR3 region is CASSLSPPPPGRDNEKLFF. DNA for the CDR3: TGTGCCAGCAGTTTATCACCCCCCCCGCCCGGCAGGGATAATGAAAAACTGTTTTTT.

V gene TRBV4-2 combines with J gene TRBJ1-4; 10 bases match TRBD1. Trimming at V came to 1 base and at J to 8 bases, leaving 13 bases not matched to a gene. Germline lookup yields CDR1 LGHNA and CDR2 YNFKEQ. The CDR3 length is 18 residues. The CDR3 sequence is CASSQVSGTGAFGEKLFF. DNA of the CDR3: TGTGCCAGCAGCCAAGTCTCCGGGACAGGGGCCTTTGGGGAAAAACTGTTTTTT.

J is TRBJ2-7 and V is TRBV28; D possibly corresponds to TRBD1 (6 bases). The CDR3 length is 14 residues. Germline V gives CDR1 MDHEN, CDR2 SYDVKM. Trimming pared 3 bases from V and 5 bases from J, leaving 14 bases between. CDR3 amino acids: CASSFYTGRNEQYF. The CDR3 region has the DNA TGTGCCAGCAGTTTTTACACAGGGCGCAACGAGCAGTACTTC.

The rearrangement links TRBV28 to TRBJ1-2; 7 nucleotides match TRBD1. Germline CDR1 reads MDHEN; CDR2 reads SYDVKM. V gave up 5 bases and J gave up 8 bases; unmatched junction bases: 17. The CDR3 extends over 16 amino acids. CDR3 sequence (DNA): TGTGCCAGCAGTCCTAGTGACAGGGAGAAACTTATGGGCTACACCTTC. Translation: CASSPSDREKLMGYTF.

The chain employs TRBV29-1 and TRBJ1-1, with a possible D match to TRBD1 (5 bases). From germline, CDR1 is SQVTM and CDR2 ANQGSEA. V was pared by 5 bases and J by 1 base, with 11 bases between. This CDR3 has 13 residues. CDR3 residues: CSVRLGGNTEAFF. CDR3 bases: TGCAGCGTTCGGTTGGGGGGGAACACTGAAGCTTTCTTT.

The rearrangement uses TRBV19 and TRBJ2-5, with 10 bases matching TRBD1. CDR1 LNHDA and CDR2 SQIVND come from the germline V gene (reference sequence). The junction had 14 bases not matched to a gene; V was cut back by 5 bases and J by 2 bases. The CDR3 consists of 18 residues. The CDR3 sequence is CASSLRQGAGLFQETQYF. CDR3 DNA sequence: TGTGCCAGTAGTCTTCGACAGGGGGCCGGACTTTTTCAAGAGACCCAGTACTTC.

This chain connects TRBV30 to TRBJ1-5; 7 bases match TRBD1. This CDR3 comprises 13 residues. Germline CDR1 reads GTSNPN; CDR2 reads SVGIG (reference sequence). Germline trimming cut 1 base from V and 7 bases from J; bases unmatched to any gene: 4. CDR3: CAWSDQGDQPQHF. The CDR3 DNA reads as TGTGCCTGGAGTGACCAGGGGGACCAGCCCCAGCATTTT.

The chain has TRBV27 and TRBJ1-2; D is unclear. Per germline, CDR1 MNHEY and CDR2 SMNVEV (reference sequence). CDR3 length: 15 amino acids. Between the trimmed V and J ends, which lost 6 bases and 8 bases, there was a span of 22 bases. CDR3 in amino acids: CASSKLGPPGRGYTF. Written as DNA, the CDR3 is TGTGCCAGCAGCAAACTCGGACCGCCGGGAAGGGGCTACACCTTC.

The chain recombines TRBV11-3 with TRBJ2-1; D remains unclear. This CDR3 spans 15 amino acids. Per the germline V gene, CDR1 is SGHNT and CDR2 is YENEEA. Trimming pared 0 bases from V and 4 bases from J, leaving 10 bases between. The CDR3 is CASSLDSALYNEQFF. CDR3 DNA sequence: TGTGCCAGCAGCTTAGACTCCGCGCTTTACAATGAGCAGTTCTTC.

The rearrangement links TRBV7-2 to TRBJ1-2, with a weak D call TRBD1 (5 bases). V lost 6 bases and J 0 bases, leaving 17 bases between the germline ends. The CDR3 totals 16 residues. Per the germline V gene, CDR1 is SGHTA and CDR2 is FQGNSA. The CDR3 reads CASRFIPGVTNYGYTF. For the CDR3, the DNA is TGTGCCAGCAGGTTTATCCCGGGGGTGACTAACTATGGCTACACCTTC.

The sample holds one count of this clone. The rearrangement uses TRBV4-3 and TRBJ2-1, with D perhaps TRBD2 (5 bases). Germline-derived CDR1 and CDR2 are LGHNA and YSLEER. This CDR3 is 15 amino acids long. V lost 0 bases and J 7 bases, leaving 13 bases between the germline ends. CDR3 protein: CASSQDFQSGNEQFF. DNA for the CDR3: TGCGCCAGCAGCCAAGATTTCCAATCGGGGAATGAGCAGTTCTTC.

The gene calls are TRBV7-9 and TRBJ2-7, with 8 bases fitting TRBD1. Germline V gene sequence: CDR1 SEHNR, CDR2 FQNEAQ (reference sequence). This CDR3 comprises 16 residues. CDR3 sequence: CSSSLGHTGQGSEQYV. CDR3 DNA: TGTTCCAGCAGCCTGGGGCACACCGGACAGGGCAGCGAGCAGTACGTC.

This chain links TRBV2 with TRBJ2-7; 13 nucleotides align to TRBD2. V gave up 3 bases and J gave up 3 bases; unmatched junction bases: 8. CDR3 length equals 17 residues. CDR1 is SNHLY, CDR2 FYNNEI, per germline. The CDR3 bases are TGTGCCAGCAGTGACGCGAGGGGACTAGCGGGAATCTACGAGCAGTACTTC. Protein: CASSDARGLAGIYEQYF. The full variable domain, in which reference TRBV2 and TRBJ2-7 provide the parts outside the CDR3, is EPEVTQTPSHQVTQMGQEVILRCVPISNHLYFYWYRQILGQKVEFLVSFYNNEISEKSEIFDDQFSVERPDGSNFTLKIRSTKLEDSAMYFCASSDARGLAGIYEQYFGPGTRLTVT.

CDR3 in DNA: TGTGCCAGCAGTGGCCCGGGGGGCTATGAAAAACTGTTTTTT. Its translation is CASSGPGGYEKLFF. The chain recombines TRBV6-5 with TRBJ1-4; D might be TRBD1 (6 bases). CDR3 length: 14 residues. With 5 bases removed from V and 6 bases from J, the gap between germline ends came to 13 bases. CDR1 and CDR2 from the germline V gene are MNHEY and SVGAGI.

V and J are TRBV30 and TRBJ2-7, with a tentative D call TRBD2 (6 bases). V was clipped by 1 base and J by 2 bases, with 12 bases between them. Germline CDR1 and CDR2: GTSNPN and SVGIG (reference sequence). The CDR3 sequence is 14 residues long. The CDR3 sequence: CAWSEAGSTYEQYF. The DNA of the CDR3 is TGTGCCTGGAGTGAGGCGGGATCAACCTACGAGCAGTACTTC.

The rearrangement uses TRBV28 and TRBJ2-1, with 9 bases aligning to TRBD2. The CDR3 sequence is 14 residues long. In germline, CDR1 is MDHEN, CDR2 SYDVKM. The ends lost 2 bases at V and 15 bases at J; junction bases unmatched: 11. This CDR3 is CASSLAAGGRKVFF. The CDR3 DNA follows: TGTGCCAGCAGTTTAGCCGCGGGAGGGCGGAAGGTGTTCTTC.

The CDR3 DNA is TGCGCCAGCAGCGCCTCAAGCGGGAGCCTTAGCACAGATACGCAGTATTTT. Translation gives CASSASSGSLSTDTQYF. This chain uses TRBV5-1 with TRBJ2-3; 8 nucleotides align to TRBD2. The germline V gene has CDR1 SGHRS and CDR2 YFSETQ. J gave up 0 bases and V 4 bases, and 10 bases lay outside the gene matches. The CDR3 totals 17 residues. The full variable domain, completed using reference TRBV5-1 and TRBJ2-3, is KAGVTQTPRYLIKTRGQQVTLSCSPISGHRSVSWYQQTPGQGLQFLFEYFSETQRNKGNFPGRFSGRQFSNSRSEMNVSTLELGDSALYLCASSASSGSLSTDTQYFGPGTRLTVL.

V gene TRBV27 combines with J gene TRBJ1-2; D ambiguous. CDR1 is MNHEY and CDR2 is SMNVEV in the germline V gene (reference sequence). The CDR3 has 14 residues. V lost 2 bases to trimming and J lost 8 bases, with 15 bases between them. The CDR3 is CASSLQRRAEGYTF. The CDR3 DNA reads TGTGCCAGCAGTTTACAAAGGCGAGCGGAGGGCTACACCTTC.

This clone was seen once. The CDR3 loop reads CASSSPTGLAEPFGDTQYF. CDR3 in DNA: TGTGCCAGCAGCTCCCCCACCGGACTAGCGGAGCCCTTCGGGGATACGCAGTATTTT. V gene TRBV11-2 combines with J gene TRBJ2-3, with 10 bases lining up with TRBD2. CDR1 and CDR2 from the germline V gene are SGHAT and FQNNGV. This CDR3 contains 19 residues. V lost 4 bases and J lost 6; bases outside the gene matches: 19.

The genes are TRBV10-3 and TRBJ2-1, with 7 bases aligning to TRBD2. From germline, CDR1 is ENHRY and CDR2 SYGVKD. V shed 9 bases and J 6 bases; nucleotides not matched to a gene: 11. This CDR3 has 14 amino acids. CDR3 region: CAICPAGNRNEQFF. CDR3 sequence (DNA): TGTGCCATATGTCCAGCGGGAAACCGCAATGAGCAGTTCTTC.

There are a few counts of this clone. At one end the junction does not follow the germline gene, possibly because of a read error. The chain uses TRBV10-3 and TRBJ1-4; TRBD1 aligns across 7 bases. This CDR3 is built from 14 residues. CDR1 is ENHRY and CDR2 is SYGVKD in the germline V gene. CDR3 loop: CAISKGQINEELFF. In DNA, the CDR3 is TGTGCCATCAGTAAGGGACAGATTAATGAAGAACTGTTTTTT.

In DNA form, the CDR3 reads TGTGCCGGGTGGACAGGGCGCACAGATACGCAGTATTTT. It encodes CAGWTGRTDTQYF. V gene TRBV30 combines with J gene TRBJ2-3; 8 positions agree with TRBD1. Trimming at V came to 8 bases and at J to 1 base, leaving 5 bases not matched to a gene. The CDR3 spans 13 residues. CDR1 is GTSNPN and CDR2 is SVGIG in the germline V gene (reference sequence).

This clone was seen a handful of times. The same CDR3 also results from other DNA sequences found in this sample. The rearrangement links TRBV27 to TRBJ1-5; no clear D gene. The CDR3 runs to 13 residues. Trimming took off 8 bases at V and 0 bases at J, with 8 bases between the two ends. Germline CDR1 MNHEY, CDR2 SMNVEV (reference sequence). CDR3 sequence (DNA): TGTGCCAGCCGTCTTTATAGCAATCAGCCCCAGCATTTT. Residues: CASRLYSNQPQHF.

This chain links TRBV19 with TRBJ1-5, with 9 bases lining up with TRBD1. This CDR3 comprises 17 residues. The germline V gene has CDR1 LNHDA and CDR2 SQIVND (reference sequence). The ends lost 10 bases at V and 2 bases at J; junction bases unmatched: 15. The DNA for the CDR3 is TGTGCCACAAACAACGGACAGGGGAGGTTAGGCAATCAGCCCCAGCATTTT. Its translation is CATNNGQGRLGNQPQHF.

The sample holds a few counts of this clone. The genes are TRBV27 and TRBJ1-2, with D possibly TRBD1 on 6 matching bases. This CDR3 contains 15 residues. The germline V gene has CDR1 MNHEY and CDR2 SMNVEV (reference sequence). V shed 0 bases and J shed 3 bases, with 11 bases lying between them. This CDR3 is CASSLSHPGDYGYTF. CDR3 DNA: TGTGCCAGCAGTTTATCGCATCCAGGGGACTATGGCTACACCTTC.

The V gene is TRBV10-1, the J gene TRBJ2-4; 10 positions match TRBD2. Looked up from germline, CDR1 is WNHNN and CDR2 is SYGVQD (reference sequence). The CDR3 totals 18 residues. Unmatched junction bases numbered 11, after V lost 0 bases and J lost 6 bases. The CDR3 loop reads CASSESILSGRGVNIQYF. CDR3 in DNA: TGCGCCAGCAGTGAGTCGATACTGAGCGGGAGGGGGGTAAACATTCAGTACTTC.